These T cell receptor beta chains were read from a single sample in a study of T cell changes during pregnancy in multiple sclerosis. This table comes from immunoSEQ multiplex PCR, and its TCRdb copy is limited to in-frame clones, with some not included. This table has fewer than 40,000 clones, about nine tenths appearing once. Here the sequenced sample was CD8+ T cells from peripheral blood mononuclear cells, taken in the first trimester of pregnancy. Receptor source: a female donor with multiple sclerosis, enrolled in a pregnancy study. Each CDR3 is given with its conserved first and last residue. Fields, in order: V gene, D gene, clone size, J gene, CDR3 protein, CDR3 DNA. A D gene is named only where the DNA matches it firmly. Clone size is given for some rows only: seen once, a few or many times, or a class if the clone is expanded.

v_call: TRBV5-4
d_call: TRBD1
clone_size: .
j_call: TRBJ2-3
cdr3_aa: CASSLGQGAYTQYF
cdr3_nt: TGTGCCAGCAGCCTGGGACAGGGGGCGTATACGCAGTATTTT

v_call: TRBV28
d_call: TRBD1
clone_size: .
j_call: TRBJ1-5
cdr3_aa: CASSLDRGPNQPQHF
cdr3_nt: TGTGCCAGCAGTCTGGACAGGGGGCCCAATCAGCCCCAGCATTTT

v_call: TRBV19
d_call: .
clone_size: .
j_call: TRBJ2-1
cdr3_aa: CASSIQGTPYNEQFF
cdr3_nt: TGTGCCAGTAGTATTCAGGGAACGCCCTACAATGAGCAGTTCTTC

v_call: TRBV6-4
d_call: .
clone_size: .
j_call: TRBJ2-1
cdr3_aa: CASSPGTRYNEQFF
cdr3_nt: TGTGCCAGCAGTCCAGGGACTCGTTACAATGAGCAGTTCTTC

v_call: TRBV10-1
d_call: TRBD1
clone_size: .
j_call: TRBJ2-7
cdr3_aa: CAGQAPYEQYF
cdr3_nt: TGCGCCGGACAGGCGCCCTACGAGCAGTACTTC

v_call: TRBV27
d_call: TRBD1
clone_size: .
j_call: TRBJ1-2
cdr3_aa: CASSLEGQGARGYTF
cdr3_nt: TGTGCCAGCAGTTTAGAGGGACAGGGGGCGCGTGGCTACACCTTC

v_call: TRBV7-9
d_call: TRBD2
clone_size: .
j_call: TRBJ2-7
cdr3_aa: CASSHGTIEQYF
cdr3_nt: TGTGCCAGCAGCCATGGGACTATCGAGCAGTACTTC

v_call: TRBV29-1
d_call: TRBD2
clone_size: .
j_call: TRBJ2-1
cdr3_aa: CSVVLAGYNEQFF
cdr3_nt: TGCAGCGTTGTTCTAGCGGGGTACAATGAGCAGTTCTTC

v_call: TRBV6-5
d_call: .
clone_size: .
j_call: TRBJ2-7
cdr3_aa: CASRVAEISYEQYF
cdr3_nt: TGTGCCAGCAGAGTAGCGGAAATCTCCTACGAGCAGTACTTC

v_call: TRBV28
d_call: TRBD1
clone_size: .
j_call: TRBJ2-3
cdr3_aa: CASSLNRGYTDTQYF
cdr3_nt: TGTGCCAGCAGCCTAAACAGGGGATACACAGATACGCAGTATTTT

v_call: TRBV27
d_call: TRBD1
clone_size: .
j_call: TRBJ1-5
cdr3_aa: CGTGSNQPQHF
cdr3_nt: TGTGGGACAGGGAGTAATCAGCCCCAGCATTTT

v_call: TRBV28
d_call: TRBD1
clone_size: .
j_call: TRBJ1-2
cdr3_aa: CASSFSLEGAEGYTF
cdr3_nt: TGTGCCAGCAGTTTCTCCTTGGAGGGGGCGGAGGGCTACACCTTC

v_call: TRBV28
d_call: .
clone_size: .
j_call: TRBJ1-5
cdr3_aa: CASTRLNQPQHF
cdr3_nt: TGTGCCAGCACCAGGCTCAACCAGCCCCAGCATTTT

v_call: TRBV9
d_call: TRBD2
clone_size: .
j_call: TRBJ2-1
cdr3_aa: CASSVALAGGRDEQFF
cdr3_nt: TGTGCCAGCAGCGTAGCCCTAGCGGGCGGACGAGATGAGCAGTTCTTC

v_call: TRBV13
d_call: TRBD1
clone_size: .
j_call: TRBJ2-1
cdr3_aa: CASRNRGPYNEQFF
cdr3_nt: TGTGCCAGCAGAAACAGGGGGCCCTACAATGAGCAGTTCTTC

v_call: TRBV27
d_call: .
clone_size: .
j_call: TRBJ2-3
cdr3_aa: CASSSGNGDTQYF
cdr3_nt: TGTGCCAGCAGCTCAGGGAATGGAGATACGCAGTATTTT

v_call: TRBV28
d_call: .
clone_size: .
j_call: TRBJ2-1
cdr3_aa: CASSPRVLASEQFF
cdr3_nt: TGTGCCAGCAGTCCGCGGGTTTTGGCATCTGAGCAGTTCTTC

v_call: TRBV7-9
d_call: TRBD1
clone_size: once
j_call: TRBJ2-7
cdr3_aa: CASSGPGTAPYEQYF
cdr3_nt: TGTGCCAGCAGCGGCCCCGGGACAGCACCTTACGAGCAGTACTTC

v_call: TRBV5-1
d_call: TRBD1
clone_size: .
j_call: TRBJ1-4
cdr3_aa: CASSLRGTGIGEKLFF
cdr3_nt: TGCGCCAGCAGCCTAAGAGGGACAGGGATAGGGGAAAAACTGTTTTTT

v_call: TRBV19
d_call: .
clone_size: once
j_call: TRBJ1-1
cdr3_aa: CASYRAGPNTEAFF
cdr3_nt: TGTGCCAGTTACAGGGCAGGTCCTAACACTGAAGCTTTCTTT

v_call: TRBV6-1
d_call: TRBD1
clone_size: .
j_call: TRBJ2-7
cdr3_aa: CASSGNRGLSSYEQYF
cdr3_nt: TGTGCCAGCAGTGGGAACAGGGGGCTGAGCTCCTACGAGCAGTACTTC

v_call: TRBV6-5
d_call: .
clone_size: .
j_call: TRBJ2-5
cdr3_aa: CASSLHLALETETQYF
cdr3_nt: TGTGCCAGCAGTTTACACCTAGCGCTCGAAACTGAGACCCAGTACTTC

v_call: TRBV9
d_call: TRBD1
clone_size: once
j_call: TRBJ2-7
cdr3_aa: CASSEGTGDEQYF
cdr3_nt: TGTGCCAGCAGCGAGGGGACAGGGGACGAGCAGTACTTC

v_call: TRBV6-4
d_call: .
clone_size: .
j_call: TRBJ2-2
cdr3_aa: CASSDLGGTGELFF
cdr3_nt: TGTGCCAGCAGTGACCTGGGAGGCACCGGGGAGCTGTTTTTT

v_call: TRBV5-4
d_call: .
clone_size: .
j_call: TRBJ2-3
cdr3_aa: CASSLEHSTDTQYF
cdr3_nt: TGTGCCAGCAGCTTGGAGCACAGCACAGATACGCAGTATTTT

v_call: TRBV6-6
d_call: TRBD2
clone_size: .
j_call: TRBJ2-5
cdr3_aa: CASSYGRERETQYF
cdr3_nt: TGTGCCAGCAGTTATGGGCGGGAGAGGGAGACCCAGTACTTC

v_call: TRBV30
d_call: .
clone_size: .
j_call: TRBJ2-3
cdr3_aa: CAWDEVSRGTQYF
cdr3_nt: TGTGCCTGGGACGAGGTTTCGCGGGGTACGCAGTATTTT

v_call: TRBV13
d_call: TRBD1
clone_size: .
j_call: TRBJ2-7
cdr3_aa: CASSPTGSSYEQYF
cdr3_nt: TGTGCCAGCAGCCCGACAGGGTCCTCCTACGAGCAGTACTTC

v_call: TRBV19
d_call: TRBD1
clone_size: .
j_call: TRBJ1-2
cdr3_aa: CASGQGTGYTF
cdr3_nt: TGTGCCAGCGGACAGGGTACGGGCTACACCTTC

v_call: TRBV6-4
d_call: TRBD2
clone_size: .
j_call: TRBJ2-1
cdr3_aa: CASSDAGESYNEQFF
cdr3_nt: TGTGCCAGCAGTGATGCGGGAGAAAGTTACAATGAGCAGTTCTTC

v_call: TRBV5-5
d_call: TRBD1
clone_size: .
j_call: TRBJ2-7
cdr3_aa: CASSLEMTGVYYEQYF
cdr3_nt: TGTGCCAGCAGCCTGGAGATGACAGGGGTATACTACGAGCAGTACTTC

v_call: TRBV2
d_call: .
clone_size: once
j_call: TRBJ1-6
cdr3_aa: CASSAPRGVGSPLHF
cdr3_nt: TGTGCCAGCAGTGCCCCACGGGGAGTGGGTTCACCCCTCCACTTT

v_call: TRBV29-1
d_call: TRBD2
clone_size: .
j_call: TRBJ2-7
cdr3_aa: CSVGLAGALEQYF
cdr3_nt: TGCAGCGTGGGACTAGCGGGAGCCCTCGAGCAGTACTTC

v_call: TRBV19
d_call: .
clone_size: .
j_call: TRBJ2-1
cdr3_aa: CASNRNLDLNEQFF
cdr3_nt: TGTGCCAGTAATAGGAACCTAGATCTCAATGAGCAGTTCTTC

v_call: TRBV27
d_call: TRBD1
clone_size: .
j_call: TRBJ2-7
cdr3_aa: CASSTTGVPYEQYF
cdr3_nt: TGTGCCAGCAGTACAACAGGGGTCCCTTACGAGCAGTACTTC